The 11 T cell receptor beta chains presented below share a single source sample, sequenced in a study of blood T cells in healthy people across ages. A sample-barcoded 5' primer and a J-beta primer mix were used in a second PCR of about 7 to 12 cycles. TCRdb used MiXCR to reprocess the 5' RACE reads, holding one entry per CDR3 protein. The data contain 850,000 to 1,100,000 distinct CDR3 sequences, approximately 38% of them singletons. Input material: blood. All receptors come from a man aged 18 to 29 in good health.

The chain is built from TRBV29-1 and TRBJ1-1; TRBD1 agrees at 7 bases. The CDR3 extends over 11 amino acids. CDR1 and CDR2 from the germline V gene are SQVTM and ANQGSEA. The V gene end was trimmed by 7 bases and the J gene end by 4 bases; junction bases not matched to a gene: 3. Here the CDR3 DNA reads TGCAGCGCCCAGGGGGGCACTGAAGCTTTCTTT. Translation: CSAQGGTEAFF.

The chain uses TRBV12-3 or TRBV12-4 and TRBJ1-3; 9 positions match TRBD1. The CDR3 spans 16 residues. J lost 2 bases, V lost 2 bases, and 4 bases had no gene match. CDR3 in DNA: TGTGCCAGCAGTTTAACAGGGGGCTCAGCTGGAAACACCATATATTTT. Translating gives CASSLTGGSAGNTIYF.

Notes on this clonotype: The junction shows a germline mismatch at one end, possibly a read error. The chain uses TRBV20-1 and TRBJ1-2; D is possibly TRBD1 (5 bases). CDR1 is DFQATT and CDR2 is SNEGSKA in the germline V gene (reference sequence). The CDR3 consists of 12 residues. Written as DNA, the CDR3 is TGCAGTGCTAGTGACAGTGTCTATGGCCACACCTTC. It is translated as CSASDSVYGHTF.

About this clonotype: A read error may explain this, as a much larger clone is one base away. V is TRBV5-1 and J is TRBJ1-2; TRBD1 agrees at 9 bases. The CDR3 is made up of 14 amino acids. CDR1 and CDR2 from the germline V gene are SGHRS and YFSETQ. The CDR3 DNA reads TGCGTCAGCAGCTGGGGGACAGGGACCTATGGCTACACCTTC. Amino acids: CVSSWGTGTYGYTF.

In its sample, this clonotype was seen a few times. CDR3 nucleotides: TGCGCCAGCAGCTTGGTACAGCACATAAGCACAGATACGCAGTATTTT. It codes for CASSLVQHISTDTQYF. The chain combines TRBV5-1 with TRBJ2-3; D remains unclear. The V and J ends lost 0 bases and 0 bases respectively, with 11 bases between them. Germline CDR1 reads SGHRS; CDR2 reads YFSETQ. The CDR3 sequence is 16 residues long. Drawing the rest from reference TRBV5-1 and TRBJ2-3, the complete variable domain is KAGVTQTPRYLIKTRGQQVTLSCSPISGHRSVSWYQQTPGQGLQFLFEYFSETQRNKGNFPGRFSGRQFSNSRSEMNVSTLELGDSALYLCASSLVQHISTDTQYFGPGTRLTVL.

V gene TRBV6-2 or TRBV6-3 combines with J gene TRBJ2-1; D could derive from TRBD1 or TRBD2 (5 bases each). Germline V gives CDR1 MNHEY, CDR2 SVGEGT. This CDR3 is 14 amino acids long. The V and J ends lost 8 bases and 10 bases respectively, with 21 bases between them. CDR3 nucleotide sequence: TGTGCCAGCTATTCGAGGGACCGTTCCTACGAGCAGTTCTTC. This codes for CASYSRDRSYEQFF.

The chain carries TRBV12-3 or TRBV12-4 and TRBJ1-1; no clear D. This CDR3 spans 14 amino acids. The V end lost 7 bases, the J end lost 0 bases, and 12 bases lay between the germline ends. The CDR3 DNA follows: TGTGCCAGCACTACAGCCTACCTGAACACTGAAGCTTTCTTT. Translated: CASTTAYLNTEAFF.

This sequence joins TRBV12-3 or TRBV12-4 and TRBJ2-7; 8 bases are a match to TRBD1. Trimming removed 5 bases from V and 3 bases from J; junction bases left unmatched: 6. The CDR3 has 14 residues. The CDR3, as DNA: TGTGCCAGCAGTCGCCCGGACAGGGTCTACGAGCAGTACTTC. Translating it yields CASSRPDRVYEQYF.

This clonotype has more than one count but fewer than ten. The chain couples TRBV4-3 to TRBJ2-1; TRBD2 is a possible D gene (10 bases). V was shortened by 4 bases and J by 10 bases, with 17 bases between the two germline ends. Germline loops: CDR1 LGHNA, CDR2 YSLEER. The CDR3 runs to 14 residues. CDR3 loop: CASSLSGGTGEQFF. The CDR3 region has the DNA TGCGCCAGCAGCCTTAGCGGGGGGACAGGGGAGCAGTTCTTC.

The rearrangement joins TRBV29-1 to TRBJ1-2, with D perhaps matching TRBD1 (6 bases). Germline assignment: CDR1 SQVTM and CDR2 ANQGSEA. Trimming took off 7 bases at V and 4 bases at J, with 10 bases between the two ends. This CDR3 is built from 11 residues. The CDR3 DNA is TGCAGCGCCAAGGACAGCTATGGCTACACCTTC. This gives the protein CSAKDSYGYTF.

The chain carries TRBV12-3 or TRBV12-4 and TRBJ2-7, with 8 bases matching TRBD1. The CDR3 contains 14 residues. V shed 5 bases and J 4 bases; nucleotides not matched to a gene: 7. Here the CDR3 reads CASSLTGERYEQYF. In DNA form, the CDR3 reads TGTGCCAGCAGTCTGACAGGGGAACGGTACGAGCAGTACTTC.